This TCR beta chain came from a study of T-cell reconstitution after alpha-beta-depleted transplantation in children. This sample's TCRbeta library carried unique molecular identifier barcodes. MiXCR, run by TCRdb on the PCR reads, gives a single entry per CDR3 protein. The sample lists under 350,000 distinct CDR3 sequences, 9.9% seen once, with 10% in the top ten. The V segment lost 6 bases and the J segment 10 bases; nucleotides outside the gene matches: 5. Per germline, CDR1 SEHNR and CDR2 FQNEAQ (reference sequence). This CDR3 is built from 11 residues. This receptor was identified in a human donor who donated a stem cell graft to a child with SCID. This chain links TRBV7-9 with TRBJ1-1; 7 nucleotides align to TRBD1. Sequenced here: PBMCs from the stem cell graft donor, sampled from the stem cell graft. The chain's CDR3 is CASRGTVVAFF. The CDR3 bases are TGTGCCAGCAGAGGGACAGTGGTAGCTTTCTTT. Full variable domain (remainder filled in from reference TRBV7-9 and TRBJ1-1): DTGVSQNPRHKITKRGQNVTFRCDPISEHNRLYWYRQTLGQGPEFLTYFQNEAQLEKSRLLSDRFSAERPKGSFSTLEIQRTEQGDSAMYLCASRGTVVAFFGQGTRLTVV.